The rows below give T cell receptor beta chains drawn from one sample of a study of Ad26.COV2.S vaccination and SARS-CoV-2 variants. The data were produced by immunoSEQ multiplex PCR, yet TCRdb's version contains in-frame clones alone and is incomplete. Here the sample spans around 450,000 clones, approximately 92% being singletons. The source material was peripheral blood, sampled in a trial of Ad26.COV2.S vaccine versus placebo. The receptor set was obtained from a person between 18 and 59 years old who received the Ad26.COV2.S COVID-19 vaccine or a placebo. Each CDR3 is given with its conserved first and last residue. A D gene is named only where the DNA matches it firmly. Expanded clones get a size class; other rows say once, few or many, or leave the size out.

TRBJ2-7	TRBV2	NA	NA	CASSVEYSGTASEQYF	TGTGCCAGCAGCGTAGAATATTCCGGGACGGCCAGTGAGCAGTACTTC
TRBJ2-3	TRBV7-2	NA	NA	CASSLVGTDTQYF	TGTGCCAGCAGCTTGGTGGGCACAGATACGCAGTATTTT
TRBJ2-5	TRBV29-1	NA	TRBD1	CSVTGGETQYF	TGCAGCGTTACAGGGGGAGAGACCCAGTACTTC
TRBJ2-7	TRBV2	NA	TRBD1	CASSELDRGGGGEQYF	TGTGCCAGCAGTGAACTGGACAGGGGGGGAGGAGGGGAGCAGTACTTC
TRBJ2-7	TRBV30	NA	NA	CAWSGRGFYEQYF	TGTGCCTGGAGTGGCAGGGGATTCTACGAGCAGTACTTC
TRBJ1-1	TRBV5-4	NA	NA	CASSLAWDEDTEAFF	TGTGCCAGCAGCTTGGCCTGGGACGAGGACACTGAAGCTTTCTTT
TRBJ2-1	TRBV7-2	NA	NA	CASSLFLPGNEQFF	TGTGCCAGCAGCTTATTCCTTCCGGGGAATGAGCAGTTCTTC
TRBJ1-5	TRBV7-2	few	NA	CASSLVAQPQHF	TGTGCCAGCAGCTTAGTTGCTCAGCCCCAGCATTTT
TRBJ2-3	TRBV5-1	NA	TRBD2	CASSSNVAGGADTQYF	TGCGCCAGCAGTTCTAACGTAGCGGGAGGGGCAGATACGCAGTATTTT
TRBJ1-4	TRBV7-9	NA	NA	CASSLDVENEKLFF	TGTGCCAGCAGCTTAGATGTCGAAAATGAAAAACTGTTTTTT
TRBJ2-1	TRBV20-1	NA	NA	CSASQSSYNEQFF	TGCAGTGCTAGTCAGAGCTCCTACAATGAGCAGTTCTTC
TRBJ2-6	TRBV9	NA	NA	CASSLPEGANVLTF	TGTGCCAGCAGCCTCCCGGAGGGGGCCAACGTCCTGACTTTC
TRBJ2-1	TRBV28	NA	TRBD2	CASSPLAGASYNEQFF	TGTGCCAGCAGTCCTCTAGCGGGAGCATCCTACAATGAGCAGTTCTTC
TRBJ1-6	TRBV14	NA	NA	CASSQDTSPLHF	TGTGCCAGCAGCCAAGATACTTCACCCCTCCACTTT
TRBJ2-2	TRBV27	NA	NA	CASSLRVITGELFF	TGTGCCAGCAGTTTAAGGGTGATTACCGGGGAGCTGTTTTTT
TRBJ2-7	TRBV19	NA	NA	CASSPEGLPTYEQYF	TGTGCCAGTAGTCCCGAGGGACTCCCGACCTACGAGCAGTACTTC
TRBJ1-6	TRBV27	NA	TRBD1	CASSPRQGYSPLHF	TGTGCCAGCAGTCCGCGACAGGGCTACTCACCCCTCCACTTT
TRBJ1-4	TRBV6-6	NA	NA	CASIYQGRLFF	TGTGCCAGCATCTATCAGGGAAGACTGTTTTTT
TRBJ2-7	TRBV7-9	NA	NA	CASSLYRETYEQYF	TGTGCCAGCAGCTTATACAGGGAAACCTACGAGCAGTACTTC
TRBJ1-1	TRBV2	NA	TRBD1	CARQGKVSVTEAFF	TGTGCCAGACAGGGGAAGGTTAGCGTCACTGAAGCTTTCTTT
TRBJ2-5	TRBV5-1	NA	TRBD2	CASTKGLAEETQYF	TGCGCCAGCACAAAGGGACTAGCGGAAGAGACCCAGTACTTC
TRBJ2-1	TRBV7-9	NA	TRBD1	CASSLRTGGHYNEQFF	TGTGCCAGCAGCTTACGGACAGGGGGCCACTACAATGAGCAGTTCTTC
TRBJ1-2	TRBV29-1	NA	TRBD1	CSVGRDRALHYGYTF	TGCAGCGTTGGGCGGGACAGAGCCCTTCACTATGGCTACACCTTC
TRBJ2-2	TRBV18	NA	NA	CASSPALFPTGELFF	TGTGCCAGCTCACCGGCATTATTCCCGACCGGGGAGCTGTTTTTT